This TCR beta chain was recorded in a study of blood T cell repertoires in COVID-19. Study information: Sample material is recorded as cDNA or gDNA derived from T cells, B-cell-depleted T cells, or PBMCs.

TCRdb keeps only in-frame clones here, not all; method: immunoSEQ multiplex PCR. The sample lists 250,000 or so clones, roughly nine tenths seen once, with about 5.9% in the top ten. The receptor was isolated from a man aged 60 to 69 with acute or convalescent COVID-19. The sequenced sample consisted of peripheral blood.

CDR3 amino acids: CASSIGGKGNQPQHF. The CDR3 nucleotides are TGTGCCAGTAGTATAGGAGGAAAAGGCAATCAGCCCCAGCATTTT. The rearrangement uses TRBV19 and TRBJ1-5; D ambiguous. Trimming stripped 1 base from V and 2 bases from J, with 9 bases between. The germline gives CDR1 LNHDA, CDR2 SQIVND (reference sequence). CDR3 length: 15 amino acids.